This T cell receptor beta chain was obtained from a study of blood T cells in healthy people across ages (dated by TCRdb to between 2014 and 2016). About the full investigation: In model experiments, template switching captured roughly one uniquely barcoded TCR beta cDNA molecule for every two T cells. The donors were divided into four age groups: young (average around 17 years), middle-aged (about 39), aged (approximately 64) and long-lived (about 79). To track age-related changes in TCR beta repertoire diversity, the study relied on deep sequencing normalized with unique cDNA molecular identifiers. Using the same blood draw, the study looked at two additional independent replicas of 1 million unique cDNA reads for two donors, one aged 18 to 30 and the other aged 80 or older. To avoid experimental bias, donors of different ages were randomly spread across the sequencing lanes.

The library relied on 5' RACE. Sequencing relied on an Illumina HiSeq 2500. The second PCR ran for roughly 7 to 12 cycles and used a J-beta primer mix along with a sample-barcoded 5' primer. Each TCR beta cDNA molecule received a unique molecular identifier from a template-switch 5' adaptor carrying 12 random nucleotides. Each sample yielded at least 3 million CDR3-containing paired-end reads. All of the RNA was converted into first-strand cDNA using the Mint cDNA synthesis kit, with a TRBC-specific oligonucleotide serving as the primer. All cDNA was treated with uracil-DNA glycosylase and then went through a first 18-cycle PCR with the universal primers M1SS and BC2_uni_R. The original pipeline was this. Each sample was normalized by randomly selecting 1 million high-quality reads, each carrying a distinct molecular identifier. Instead of being binned into consensus sequences, reads that shared molecular identifiers were thrown out. MiTCR, run with a Q25 quality threshold and the strictest error-elimination algorithm, handled CDR3 identification, clonotype clustering and error correction. A nonparametric unseen species model using Euler transformation provided a lower-bound estimate of total TCR beta diversity. TCRdb redid the processing of the public reads, applying fastp at Q25 and MiXCR, and retained in-frame beta chains. Entries are consolidated by CDR3 protein sequence, retaining the most common genes and DNA. The V and J calls were not made by the authors but by TCRdb's processing. The sample table contains some 900,000 distinct CDR3 sequences; only one count was recorded for more than 25% of them. 17% of the sample belongs to the ten largest clones.

The investigation overall reported the following: Compared with the aged group, more naive CD4+ T cells, fewer expanded clones and increased TCR diversity were shown by the long-lived group, suggesting age selection. Total diversity estimates from one million sequenced T cells were considered lower bounds and underestimates. A strong correlation was found between observed TCR beta diversity and the percentage of naive T cells measured by flow cytometry. As age increased, observed TCR beta diversity per million T cells dropped in a roughly linear way, and a significant reduction was already evident by age roughly 40. Because donor CMV infection status was unknown, age-related changes in expanded clonotypes were potentially confounded. Since profiling was done on bulk unsorted PBMCs, naive and antigen-experienced compartments could not be conclusively compared.

CDR1 and CDR2 are read off the germline V gene as SGHVS and FQNEAQ. The CDR3, from cysteine to phenylalanine, totals 13 residues. CDR3 DNA only is kept here, 39 bases in frame from base 1. A distance of 7 bases separates the germline ends of V and J, which lose 3 bases and 4 bases respectively. Donors were roughly 40 systemically healthy Caucasian individuals from Russia aged roughly 6 to 90 years. Each donor gave ten milliliters of peripheral blood, drawn into EDTA-treated Vacutainer tubes. Ficoll-Paque density-gradient centrifugation was used to isolate PBMCs, with at least 6.5 million per sample. Trizol reagent was used to extract total RNA from PBMCs, with at least 5.5 micrograms per sample. Naive CD45RAhigh/CD27high T cell percentages were measured by flow cytometry on a PBMC aliquot from every donor. In its sample, this clonotype was seen many times. Its binding antigen is unknown. Base qualities are missing; no much larger clone stands one base away.

Sequencing was performed on blood. This chain is built from TRBV7-8 and TRBJ2-1, with no confidently assigned D gene. The clonotype was recovered from a woman of 80 years or more in good health. The DNA sequence is as follows: TGTGCCAGCAGCTTTACTACGTACAATGAGCAGTTCTTC. Translated, this is CASSFTTYNEQFF.